These 16 T cell receptor beta chains originate from one sample sequenced in a study of T cells in Graves' hyperthyroidism and ophthalmopathy. Amplified regions were TCR beta CDR3 sequences from RNA transcripts. The study used the HTBI primer set for a first-round RT-PCR of the TCR CDR3. Using its own MiXCR run on the multiplex PCR reads, TCRdb lists one record per CDR3 protein. Among approximately 620,000 distinct CDR3 sequences listed, roughly 14% were seen once. The sequenced sample was blood. These receptors came from a woman aged 25-40 years with Graves' hyperthyroidism that later progressed to Graves' ophthalmopathy.

This clonotype has at least ten counts. The chain employs TRBV2 and TRBJ2-1; 16 nucleotides align to TRBD2. The germline CDR1 and CDR2 sequences are SNHLY and FYNNEI. Trimming at V came to 6 bases and at J to 0 bases, leaving 5 bases not matched to a gene. This CDR3 has 18 residues. The CDR3 DNA reads as TGTGCCAGCAGCCCCGGGACTAGCGGGAGGGCCTCCTACAATGAGCAGTTCTTC. Amino acid sequence: CASSPGTSGRASYNEQFF. Based on the CDR3 plus reference TRBV2 and TRBJ2-1, the full variable domain is EPEVTQTPSHQVTQMGQEVILRCVPISNHLYFYWYRQILGQKVEFLVSFYNNEISEKSEIFDDQFSVERPDGSNFTLKIRSTKLEDSAMYFCASSPGTSGRASYNEQFFGPGTRLTVL.

This clonotype was seen repeatedly, ten times or more. The rearrangement joins TRBV7-3 to TRBJ1-2; weak D call: TRBD1 (6 bases). CDR1 is SGHTA, CDR2 FQGTGA, per germline. This CDR3 is 16 amino acids long. V was pared by 5 bases and J by 4 bases, with 20 bases between. In nucleotides, the CDR3 is TGTGCCAGCAGCACCTACCATAACAGGGCAGGCTATGGCTACACCTTC. Its translation is CASSTYHNRAGYGYTF.

The chain employs TRBV4-1 and TRBJ2-2; 15 positions agree with TRBD2. V shed 4 bases, J shed 8 bases, and the junction held 11 bases outside the gene matches. Germline lookup yields CDR1 MGHRA and CDR2 YSYEKL. There are 18 residues in the CDR3. The CDR3 here is CASSRNRGLAGGEGELFF. The CDR3 DNA reads TGCGCCAGCAGCCGAAACCGTGGACTAGCGGGAGGGGAAGGGGAGCTGTTTTTT.

There are a few counts of this clonotype. CDR3 in amino acids: CASSLIAGDYEQYF. DNA of the CDR3: TGTGCCAGCAGTCTTATAGCGGGCGACTACGAGCAGTACTTC. The chain uses TRBV28 and TRBJ2-7, with 7 bases aligning to TRBD2. The V gene's germline CDR1 is MDHEN and CDR2 SYDVKM. Trimming took 5 bases from V and 3 from J; bases not matched to a gene: 7. The CDR3 covers 14 residues.

The V and J genes are TRBV27 and TRBJ2-2; TRBD1 aligns across 7 bases. Germline-derived CDR1 and CDR2 are MNHEY and SMNVEV (reference sequence). CDR3 length: 16 amino acids. Trimming removed 2 bases from V and 0 bases from J; junction bases left unmatched: 3. CDR3 region: CASSLDGTANTGELFF. The CDR3 DNA is TGTGCCAGCAGTTTAGATGGGACAGCGAACACCGGGGAGCTGTTTTTT.

This clonotype has a count of ten or more. The rearrangement joins TRBV11-3 to TRBJ2-3, with 8 nucleotides matching TRBD2. V was pared by 6 bases and J by 3 bases, with 5 bases of the junction left unmatched. Per the germline V gene, CDR1 is SGHNT and CDR2 is YENEEA. The CDR3 length is 14 residues. The CDR3 sequence: CASSISGTTDTQYF. DNA for the CDR3: TGTGCCAGCAGTATTAGCGGGACTACAGATACGCAGTATTTT.

This clonotype was observed at least ten times. The chain has TRBV11-3 and TRBJ2-2; 10 positions agree with TRBD2. Germline lookup yields CDR1 SGHNT and CDR2 YENEEA. V was pared by 4 bases and J by 1 base, with 3 bases of the junction left unmatched. This CDR3 comprises 16 residues. The CDR3 loop is CASSSRLAGNTGELFF. CDR3 nucleotides: TGTGCCAGCAGCTCCCGACTAGCGGGGAACACCGGGGAGCTGTTTTTT.

This clonotype was seen repeatedly, ten times or more. This chain joins TRBV30 and TRBJ1-1; no definite D call. Germline V lookup: CDR1 GTSNPN, CDR2 SVGIG (reference sequence). V lost 0 bases, J lost 4 bases, and 12 bases lay in between. The CDR3 length is 14 residues. The CDR3: CAWSVDPRVTEAFF. The CDR3 nucleotides read TGTGCCTGGAGTGTAGACCCAAGGGTCACTGAAGCTTTCTTT.

This clonotype was picked up many times. The chain links TRBV30 to TRBJ1-1; D perhaps matches TRBD1 (5 bases). This CDR3 region has 13 residues. V was trimmed by 3 bases and J by 3 bases, leaving 11 bases between them. Germline V lookup: CDR1 GTSNPN, CDR2 SVGIG (reference sequence). The CDR3 DNA sequence: TGTGCCTGGAGGCCGGGAGGGGACACTGAAGCTTTCTTT. It codes for CAWRPGGDTEAFF.

In this sample, this clonotype turned up many times. The V and J genes are TRBV28 and TRBJ2-1, with D hard to call. Trimming took 4 bases from V and 4 from J, leaving 14 bases between them. Germline V gives CDR1 MDHEN, CDR2 SYDVKM. The CDR3 covers 15 residues. The CDR3 here is CASSSLRFGYNEQFF. CDR3 coding DNA: TGTGCCAGCAGTTCCCTCCGTTTCGGATACAATGAGCAGTTCTTC.

This clonotype was seen ten or more times. The rearrangement links TRBV4-1 to TRBJ1-2; TRBD1 matches at 7 bases. Looked up from germline, CDR1 is MGHRA and CDR2 is YSYEKL. J lost 7 bases, V lost 0 bases, and 5 bases had no gene match. CDR3 length: 14 amino acids. The CDR3 nucleotides read TGCGCCAGCAGCCAAGATCTGACAGGGTTTGGCTACACCTTC. Translated: CASSQDLTGFGYTF.

This clonotype appeared many times. This chain joins TRBV19 and TRBJ1-2; 7 nucleotides align to TRBD1. The CDR3 covers 14 residues. Germline loops: CDR1 LNHDA, CDR2 SQIVND (reference sequence). V shed 7 bases and J 3 bases; nucleotides not matched to a gene: 8. The CDR3 DNA reads TGTGCCAGTACTGTAATCCAGGGGGACTATGGCTACACCTTC. This codes for CASTVIQGDYGYTF.

In its sample, this clonotype was seen many times. The J gene is TRBJ2-2, the V gene TRBV2, with TRBD2 matching over 15 bases. The CDR3 totals 19 residues. CDR1 and CDR2 (germline): SNHLY, FYNNEI. The V segment lost 5 bases and the J segment 3 bases; nucleotides outside the gene matches: 10. This chain's CDR3 is CASSTEGTSGRRDTGELFF. CDR3 DNA sequence: TGTGCCAGCAGTACCGAGGGGACTAGCGGGAGGCGGGACACCGGGGAGCTGTTTTTT.

The chain recombines TRBV5-8 with TRBJ1-2; TRBD1 matches at 9 bases. Germline V lookup: CDR1 SGHTS, CDR2 YDEGEE. CDR3 length: 15 residues. V dropped 6 bases and J dropped 4; count of bases not matched to a gene: 10. For the CDR3, the DNA is TGTGCCAGCACCCGACGGGACAGGGATTTCTATGGCTACACCTTC. It is translated as CASTRRDRDFYGYTF. Full variable domain (remainder filled in from reference TRBV5-8 and TRBJ1-2): EAGVTQSPTHLIKTRGQQATLRCSPISGHTSVYWYQQALGLGLQFLLWYDEGEERNRGNFPPRFSGRQFPNYSSELNVNALELEDSALYLCASTRRDRDFYGYTFGSGTRLTVV.

Notes on this clonotype: With a much larger clone just one base away, this may be a read error. The chain joins TRBV18 to TRBJ1-6, with 10 bases lining up with TRBD1. The V gene end was trimmed by 2 bases and the J gene end by 9 bases; junction bases not matched to a gene: 4. Per the germline V gene, CDR1 is KGHSH and CDR2 is LQKENI. The CDR3 is made up of 15 amino acids. The DNA for the CDR3 is TGTGCCAGCTCACCAGGGACAGGGGATAGTTCACCCCTCCACTTT. Its translation is CASSPGTGDSSPLHF.

This clonotype was detected ten times or more. This chain uses TRBV4-2 with TRBJ2-5, with unresolved D. Germline CDR1 reads LGHNA; CDR2 reads YNFKEQ. V lost 0 bases to trimming and J lost 5 bases, with 13 bases between them. There are 15 residues in the CDR3. CDR3 coding DNA: TGTGCCAGCAGCCAAGATGGGCGGCTAGGGGAGACCCAGTACTTC. Its translation is CASSQDGRLGETQYF.